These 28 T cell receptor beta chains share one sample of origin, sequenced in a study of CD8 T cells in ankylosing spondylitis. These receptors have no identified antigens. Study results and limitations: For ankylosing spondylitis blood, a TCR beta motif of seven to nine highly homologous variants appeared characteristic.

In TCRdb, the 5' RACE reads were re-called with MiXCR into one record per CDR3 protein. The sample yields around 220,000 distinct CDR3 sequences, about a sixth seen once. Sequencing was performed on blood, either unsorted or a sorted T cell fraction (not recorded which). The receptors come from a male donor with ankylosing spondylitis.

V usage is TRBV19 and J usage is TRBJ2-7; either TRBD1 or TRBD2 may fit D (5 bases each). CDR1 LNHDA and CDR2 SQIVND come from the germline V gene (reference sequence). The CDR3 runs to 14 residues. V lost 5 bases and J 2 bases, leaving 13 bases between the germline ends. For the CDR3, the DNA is TGTGCCAGTAGTCCTATTCAGGGAGCCTACGAGCAGTACTTC. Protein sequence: CASSPIQGAYEQYF.

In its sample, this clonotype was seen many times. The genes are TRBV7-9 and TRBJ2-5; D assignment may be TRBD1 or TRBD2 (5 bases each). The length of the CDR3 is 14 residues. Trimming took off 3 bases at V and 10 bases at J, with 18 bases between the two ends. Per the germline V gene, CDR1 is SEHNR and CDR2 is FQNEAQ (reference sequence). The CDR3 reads CASSLHGGDGGQYF. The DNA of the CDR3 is TGTGCCAGCAGCTTGCACGGCGGAGATGGGGGCCAGTACTTC.

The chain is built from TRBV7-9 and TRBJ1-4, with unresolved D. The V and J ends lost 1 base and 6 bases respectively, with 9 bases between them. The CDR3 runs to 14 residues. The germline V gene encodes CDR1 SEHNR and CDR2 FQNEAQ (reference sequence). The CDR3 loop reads CASSLGPGDEKLFF. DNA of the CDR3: TGTGCCAGCAGCTTAGGGCCAGGAGATGAAAAACTGTTTTTT.

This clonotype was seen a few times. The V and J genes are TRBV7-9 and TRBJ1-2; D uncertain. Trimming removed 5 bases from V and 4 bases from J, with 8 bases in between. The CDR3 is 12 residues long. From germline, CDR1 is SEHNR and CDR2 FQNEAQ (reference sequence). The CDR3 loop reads CASSQVAYGYTF. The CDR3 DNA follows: TGTGCCAGCAGCCAGGTGGCCTATGGCTACACCTTC.

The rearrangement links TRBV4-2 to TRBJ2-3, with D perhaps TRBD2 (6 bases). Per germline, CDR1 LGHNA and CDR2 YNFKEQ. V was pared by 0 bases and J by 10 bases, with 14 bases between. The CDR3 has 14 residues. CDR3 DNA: TGTGCCAGCAGCCAAGATTCGGGGGTAACTCCGCAGTATTTT. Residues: CASSQDSGVTPQYF.

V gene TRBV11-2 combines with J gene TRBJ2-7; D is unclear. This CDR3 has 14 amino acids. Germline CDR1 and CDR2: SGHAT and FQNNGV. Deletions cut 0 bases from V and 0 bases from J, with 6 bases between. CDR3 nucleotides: TGTGCCAGCAGCTTAGAAACAGCCTCCTACGAGCAGTACTTC. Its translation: CASSLETASYEQYF.

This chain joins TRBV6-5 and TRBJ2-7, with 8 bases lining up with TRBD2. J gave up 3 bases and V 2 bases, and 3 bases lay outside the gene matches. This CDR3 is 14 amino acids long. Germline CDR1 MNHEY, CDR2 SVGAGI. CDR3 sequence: CASSYSGGDYEQYF. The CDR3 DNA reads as TGTGCCAGCAGTTACAGCGGGGGAGACTACGAGCAGTACTTC.

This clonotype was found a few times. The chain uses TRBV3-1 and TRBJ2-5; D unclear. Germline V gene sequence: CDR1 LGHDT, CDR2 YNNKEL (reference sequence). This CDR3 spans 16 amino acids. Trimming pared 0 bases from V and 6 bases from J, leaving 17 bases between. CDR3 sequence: CASSQELAGSAKTQYF. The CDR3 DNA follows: TGTGCCAGCAGCCAAGAACTGGCCGGATCCGCCAAGACCCAGTACTTC.

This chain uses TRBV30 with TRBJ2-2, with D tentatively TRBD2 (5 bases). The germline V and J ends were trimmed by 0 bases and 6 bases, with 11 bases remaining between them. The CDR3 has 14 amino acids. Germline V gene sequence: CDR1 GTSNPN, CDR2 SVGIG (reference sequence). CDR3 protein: CAWSVGSGAGELFF. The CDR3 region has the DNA TGTGCCTGGAGTGTTGGCAGCGGCGCCGGGGAGCTGTTTTTT.

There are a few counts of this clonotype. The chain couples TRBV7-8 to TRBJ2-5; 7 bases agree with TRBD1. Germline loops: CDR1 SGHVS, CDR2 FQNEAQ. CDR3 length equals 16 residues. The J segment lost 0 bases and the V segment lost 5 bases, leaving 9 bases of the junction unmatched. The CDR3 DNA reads TGTGCCAGCAGCCAGGGACAGAGCCCGTACCAAGAGACCCAGTACTTC. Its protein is CASSQGQSPYQETQYF. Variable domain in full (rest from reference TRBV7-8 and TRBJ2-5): GAGVSQSPRYKVAKRGQDVALRCDPISGHVSLFWYQQALGQGPEFLTYFQNEAQLDKSGLPSDRFFAERPEGSVSTLKIQRTQQEDSAVYLCASSQGQSPYQETQYFGPGTRLLVL.

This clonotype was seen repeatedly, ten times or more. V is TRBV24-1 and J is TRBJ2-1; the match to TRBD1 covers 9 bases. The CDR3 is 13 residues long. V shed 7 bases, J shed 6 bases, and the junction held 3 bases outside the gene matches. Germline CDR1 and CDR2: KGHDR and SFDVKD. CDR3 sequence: CATRETGGNEQFF. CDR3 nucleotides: TGTGCCACCAGAGAGACAGGGGGCAATGAGCAGTTCTTC.

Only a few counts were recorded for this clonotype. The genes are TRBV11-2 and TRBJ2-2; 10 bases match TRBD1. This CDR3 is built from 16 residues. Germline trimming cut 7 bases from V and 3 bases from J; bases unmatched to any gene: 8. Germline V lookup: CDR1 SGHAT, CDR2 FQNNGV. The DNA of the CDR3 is TGTGCCAGCACCTCTAGGGGGACAGGGGACACCGGGGAGCTGTTTTTT. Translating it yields CASTSRGTGDTGELFF.

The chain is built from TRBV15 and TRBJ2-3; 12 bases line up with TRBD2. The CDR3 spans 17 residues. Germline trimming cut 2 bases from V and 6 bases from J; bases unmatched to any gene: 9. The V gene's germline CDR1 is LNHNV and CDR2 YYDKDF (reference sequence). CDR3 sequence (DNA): TGTGCCACCAGCAGATTCCGGACTAGCGGGGACCTGGATACGCAGTATTTT. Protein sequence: CATSRFRTSGDLDTQYF.

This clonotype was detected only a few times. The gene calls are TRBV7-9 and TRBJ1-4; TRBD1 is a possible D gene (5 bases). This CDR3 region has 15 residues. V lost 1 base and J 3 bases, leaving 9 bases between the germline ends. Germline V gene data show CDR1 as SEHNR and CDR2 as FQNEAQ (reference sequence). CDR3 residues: CASSLGGEPNEKLFF. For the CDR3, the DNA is TGTGCCAGCAGCTTAGGGGGGGAGCCTAATGAAAAACTGTTTTTT.

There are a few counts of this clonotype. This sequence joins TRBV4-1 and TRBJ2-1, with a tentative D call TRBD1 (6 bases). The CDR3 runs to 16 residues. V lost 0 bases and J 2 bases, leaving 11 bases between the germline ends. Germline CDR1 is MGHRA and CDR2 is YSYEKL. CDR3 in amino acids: CASSQDLGAAYNEQFF. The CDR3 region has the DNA TGCGCCAGCAGCCAAGATTTGGGGGCGGCCTACAATGAGCAGTTCTTC.

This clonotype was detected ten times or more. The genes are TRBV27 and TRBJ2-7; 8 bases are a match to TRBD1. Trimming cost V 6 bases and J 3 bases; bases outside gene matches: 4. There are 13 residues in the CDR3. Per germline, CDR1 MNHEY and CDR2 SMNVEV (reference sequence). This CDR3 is CASSPGQGYEQYF. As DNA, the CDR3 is TGTGCCAGCAGCCCTGGACAGGGCTACGAGCAGTACTTC.

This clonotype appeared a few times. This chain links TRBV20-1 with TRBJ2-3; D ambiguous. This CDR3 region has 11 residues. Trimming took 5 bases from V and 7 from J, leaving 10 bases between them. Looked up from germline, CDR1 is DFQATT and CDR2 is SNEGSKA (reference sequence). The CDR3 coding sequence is TGCAGTGCTCCACTCGGGCATACGCAGTATTTT. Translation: CSAPLGHTQYF.

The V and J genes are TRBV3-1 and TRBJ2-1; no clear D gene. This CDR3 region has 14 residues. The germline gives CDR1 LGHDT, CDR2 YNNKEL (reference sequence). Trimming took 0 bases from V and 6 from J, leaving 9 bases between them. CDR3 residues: CASSQELVVNEQFF. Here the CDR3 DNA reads TGTGCCAGCAGCCAAGAATTGGTGGTCAATGAGCAGTTCTTC.

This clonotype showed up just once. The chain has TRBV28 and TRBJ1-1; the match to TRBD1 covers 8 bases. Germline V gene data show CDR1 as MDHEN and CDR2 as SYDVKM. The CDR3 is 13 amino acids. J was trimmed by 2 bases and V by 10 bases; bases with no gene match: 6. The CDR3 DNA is TGTGCCACCGAGACAGGGGACAACACTGAAGCTTTCTTT. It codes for CATETGDNTEAFF.

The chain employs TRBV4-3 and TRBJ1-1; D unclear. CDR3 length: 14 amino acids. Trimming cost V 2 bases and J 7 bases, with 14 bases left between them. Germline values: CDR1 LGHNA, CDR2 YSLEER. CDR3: CASSQSGPPGEAFF. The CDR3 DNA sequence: TGCGCCAGCAGCCAATCCGGGCCTCCGGGTGAAGCTTTCTTT.

CDR3 protein: CSARPGPPREETQYF. In nucleotides, the CDR3 is TGCAGTGCTAGGCCGGGACCCCCGAGGGAAGAGACCCAGTACTTC. V usage is TRBV20-1 and J usage is TRBJ2-5; tentatively, D is TRBD1 or TRBD2 (5 bases each). This CDR3 has 15 residues. CDR1 and CDR2 (germline): DFQATT, SNEGSKA (reference sequence). V was pared by 3 bases and J by 3 bases, with 17 bases between.

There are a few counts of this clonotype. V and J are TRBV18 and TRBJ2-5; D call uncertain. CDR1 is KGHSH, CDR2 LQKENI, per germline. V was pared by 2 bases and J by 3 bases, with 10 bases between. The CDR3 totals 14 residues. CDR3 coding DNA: TGTGCCAGCTCACCAGACGGCCTAGAAGAGACCCAGTACTTC. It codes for CASSPDGLEETQYF.

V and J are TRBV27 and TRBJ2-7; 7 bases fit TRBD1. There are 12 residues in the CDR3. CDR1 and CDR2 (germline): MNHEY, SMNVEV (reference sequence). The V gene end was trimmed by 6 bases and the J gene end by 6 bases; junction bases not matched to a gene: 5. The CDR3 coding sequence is TGTGCCAGCAGCCGACAGGGTGGCGAGCAGTACTTC. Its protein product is CASSRQGGEQYF.

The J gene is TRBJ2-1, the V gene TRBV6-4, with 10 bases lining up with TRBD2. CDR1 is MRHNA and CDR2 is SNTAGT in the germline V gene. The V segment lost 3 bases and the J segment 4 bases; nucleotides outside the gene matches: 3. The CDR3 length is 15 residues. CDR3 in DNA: TGTGCCAGCAGTGAAAAGCGGGAGGGTTACAATGAGCAGTTCTTC. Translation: CASSEKREGYNEQFF.

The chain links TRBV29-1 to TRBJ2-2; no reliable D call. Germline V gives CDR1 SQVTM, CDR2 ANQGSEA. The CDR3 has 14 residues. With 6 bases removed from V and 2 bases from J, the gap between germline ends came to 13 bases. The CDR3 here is CSVSTPGNTGELFF. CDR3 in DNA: TGCAGCGTCTCGACTCCGGGTAACACCGGGGAGCTGTTTTTT.

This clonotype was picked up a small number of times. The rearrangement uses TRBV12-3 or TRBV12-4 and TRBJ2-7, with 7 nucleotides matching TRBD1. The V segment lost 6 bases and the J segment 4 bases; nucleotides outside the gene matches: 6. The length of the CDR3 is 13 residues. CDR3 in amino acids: CASSSLQGYEQYF. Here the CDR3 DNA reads TGTGCCAGCAGCTCATTACAGGGGTACGAGCAGTACTTC.

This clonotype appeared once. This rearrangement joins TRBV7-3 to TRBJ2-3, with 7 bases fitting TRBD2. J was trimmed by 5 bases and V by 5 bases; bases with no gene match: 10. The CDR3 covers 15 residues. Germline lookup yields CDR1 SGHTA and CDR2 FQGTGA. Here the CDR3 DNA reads TGTGCCAGCAGCCCGACGGGAGGCGTCGTAGATACGCAGTATTTT. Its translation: CASSPTGGVVDTQYF.

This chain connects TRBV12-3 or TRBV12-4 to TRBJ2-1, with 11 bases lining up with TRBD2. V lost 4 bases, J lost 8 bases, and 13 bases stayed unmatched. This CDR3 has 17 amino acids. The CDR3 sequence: CASSSWDQTSGIYEQFF. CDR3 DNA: TGTGCCAGCAGTTCGTGGGACCAGACTAGCGGGATATATGAGCAGTTCTTC.